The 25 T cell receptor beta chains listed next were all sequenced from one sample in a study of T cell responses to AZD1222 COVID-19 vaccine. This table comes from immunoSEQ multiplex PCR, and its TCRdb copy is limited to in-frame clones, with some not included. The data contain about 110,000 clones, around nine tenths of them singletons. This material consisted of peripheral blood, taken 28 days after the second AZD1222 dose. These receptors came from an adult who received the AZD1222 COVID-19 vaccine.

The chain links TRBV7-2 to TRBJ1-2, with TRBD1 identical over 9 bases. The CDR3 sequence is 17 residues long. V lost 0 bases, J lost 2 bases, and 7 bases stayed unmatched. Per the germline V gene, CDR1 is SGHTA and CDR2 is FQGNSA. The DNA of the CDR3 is TGTGCCAGCAGCTTAGCGCATGGACAGGGGACCAACTATGGCTACACCTTC. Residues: CASSLAHGQGTNYGYTF.

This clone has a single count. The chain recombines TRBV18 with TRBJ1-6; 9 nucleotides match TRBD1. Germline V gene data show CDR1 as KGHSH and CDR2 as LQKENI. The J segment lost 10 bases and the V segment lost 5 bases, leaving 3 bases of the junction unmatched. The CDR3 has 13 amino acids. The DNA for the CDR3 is TGTGCCAGCTCATGGGACAGGGTGTCACCCCTCCACTTT. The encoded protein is CASSWDRVSPLHF.

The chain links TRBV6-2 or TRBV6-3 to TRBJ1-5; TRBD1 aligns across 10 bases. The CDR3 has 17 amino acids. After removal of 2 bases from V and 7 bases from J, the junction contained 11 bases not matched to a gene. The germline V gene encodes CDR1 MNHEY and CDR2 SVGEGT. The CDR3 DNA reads TGTGCCAGCAGTTACGATGGGGCGACAGGGGGCAGGCAGCCCCAGCATTTT. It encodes CASSYDGATGGRQPQHF.

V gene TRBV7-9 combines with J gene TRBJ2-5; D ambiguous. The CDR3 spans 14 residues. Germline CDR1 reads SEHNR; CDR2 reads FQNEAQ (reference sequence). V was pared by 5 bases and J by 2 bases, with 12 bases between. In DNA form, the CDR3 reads TGTGCCAGCAGCCCCCGGGCGGTTCAAGAGACCCAGTACTTC. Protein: CASSPRAVQETQYF.

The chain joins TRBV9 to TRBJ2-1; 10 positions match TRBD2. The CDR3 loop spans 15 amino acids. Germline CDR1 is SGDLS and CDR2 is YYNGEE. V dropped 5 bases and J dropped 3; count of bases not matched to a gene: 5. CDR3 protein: CASSLSGGYYNEQFF. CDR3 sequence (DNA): TGTGCCAGCAGTCTTAGCGGGGGGTACTACAATGAGCAGTTCTTC.

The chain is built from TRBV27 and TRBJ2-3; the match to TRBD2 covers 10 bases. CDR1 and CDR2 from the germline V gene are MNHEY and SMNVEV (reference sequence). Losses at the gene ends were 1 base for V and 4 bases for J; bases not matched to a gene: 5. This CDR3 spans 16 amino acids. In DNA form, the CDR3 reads TGTGCCAGCAGTTTATTGGGACTAGCGACCCCAGATACGCAGTATTTT. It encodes CASSLLGLATPDTQYF.

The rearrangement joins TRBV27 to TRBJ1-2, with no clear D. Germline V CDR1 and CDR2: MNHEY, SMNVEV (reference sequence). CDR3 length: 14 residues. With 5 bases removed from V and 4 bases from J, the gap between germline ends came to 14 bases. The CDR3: CASSPQARGYGYTF. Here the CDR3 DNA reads TGTGCCAGCAGTCCCCAGGCGCGAGGCTATGGCTACACCTTC.

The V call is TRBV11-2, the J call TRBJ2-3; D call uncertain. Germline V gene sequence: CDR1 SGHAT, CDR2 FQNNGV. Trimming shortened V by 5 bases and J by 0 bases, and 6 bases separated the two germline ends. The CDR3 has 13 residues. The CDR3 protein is CASSLPSTDTQYF. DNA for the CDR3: TGTGCCAGCAGCCTCCCCAGCACAGATACGCAGTATTTT.

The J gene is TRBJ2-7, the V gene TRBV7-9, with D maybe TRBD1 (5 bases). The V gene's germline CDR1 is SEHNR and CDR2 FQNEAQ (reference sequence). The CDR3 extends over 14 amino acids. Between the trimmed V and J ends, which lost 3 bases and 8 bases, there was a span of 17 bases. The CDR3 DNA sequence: TGTGCCAGCAGCTTGGAGACAGACCTCGACCAGCAGTACTTC. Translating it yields CASSLETDLDQQYF.

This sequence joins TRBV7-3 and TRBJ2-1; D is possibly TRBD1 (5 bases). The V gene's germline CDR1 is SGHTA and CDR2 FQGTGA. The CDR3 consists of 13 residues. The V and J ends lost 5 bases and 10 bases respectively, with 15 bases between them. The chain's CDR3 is CASSPRQKEEQFF. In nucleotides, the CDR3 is TGTGCCAGCAGCCCCCGACAGAAGGAGGAGCAGTTCTTC.

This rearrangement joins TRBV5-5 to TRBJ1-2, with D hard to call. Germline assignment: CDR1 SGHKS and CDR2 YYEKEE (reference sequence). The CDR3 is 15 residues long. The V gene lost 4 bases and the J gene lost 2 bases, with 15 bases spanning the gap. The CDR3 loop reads CASSPTPTENYGYTF. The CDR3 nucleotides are TGTGCCAGCAGCCCCACCCCGACCGAAAACTATGGCTACACCTTC.

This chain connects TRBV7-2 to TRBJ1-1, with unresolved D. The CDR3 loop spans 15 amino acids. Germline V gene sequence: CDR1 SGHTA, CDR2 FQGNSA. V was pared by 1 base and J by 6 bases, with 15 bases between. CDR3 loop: CASSLDGRTQAEAFF. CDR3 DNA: TGTGCCAGCAGCTTAGACGGCAGAACCCAAGCTGAAGCTTTCTTT. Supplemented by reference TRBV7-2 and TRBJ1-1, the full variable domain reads GAGVSQSPSNKVTEKGKDVELRCDPISGHTALYWYRQSLGQGLEFLIYFQGNSAPDKSGLPSDRFSAERTGGSVSTLTIQRTQQEDSAVYLCASSLDGRTQAEAFFGQGTRLTVV.

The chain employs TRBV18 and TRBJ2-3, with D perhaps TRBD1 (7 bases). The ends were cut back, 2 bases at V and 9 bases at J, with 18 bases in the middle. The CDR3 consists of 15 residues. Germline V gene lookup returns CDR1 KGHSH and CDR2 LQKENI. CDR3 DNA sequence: TGTGCCAGCTCACCAGTCGTCGCAGGGGGGACCACGCAGTATTTT. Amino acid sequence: CASSPVVAGGTTQYF.

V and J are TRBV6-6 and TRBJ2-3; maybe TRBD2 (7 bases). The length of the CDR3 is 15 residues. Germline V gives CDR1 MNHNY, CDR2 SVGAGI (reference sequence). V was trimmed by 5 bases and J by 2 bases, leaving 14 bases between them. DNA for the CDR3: TGTGCCAGCAGTGGTGAGGGGGGGGTCACAGATACGCAGTATTTT. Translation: CASSGEGGVTDTQYF.

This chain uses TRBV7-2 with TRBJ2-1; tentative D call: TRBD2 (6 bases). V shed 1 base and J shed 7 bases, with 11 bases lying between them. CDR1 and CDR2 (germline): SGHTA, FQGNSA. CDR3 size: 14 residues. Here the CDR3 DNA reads TGTGCCAGCAGCTTAGGGGGACTCCAAAATGAGCAGTTCTTC. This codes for CASSLGGLQNEQFF.

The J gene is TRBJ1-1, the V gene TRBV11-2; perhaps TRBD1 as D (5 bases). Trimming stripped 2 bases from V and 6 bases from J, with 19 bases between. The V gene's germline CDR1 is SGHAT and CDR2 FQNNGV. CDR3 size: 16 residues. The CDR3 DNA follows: TGTGCCAGCAGCTTACCTTTCAGGGTAAGGGCAGCTGAAGCTTTCTTT. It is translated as CASSLPFRVRAAEAFF.

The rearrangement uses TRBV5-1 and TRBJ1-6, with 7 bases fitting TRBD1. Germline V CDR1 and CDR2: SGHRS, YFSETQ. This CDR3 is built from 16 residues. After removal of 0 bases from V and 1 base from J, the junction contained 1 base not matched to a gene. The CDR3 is CASSLEGASYNSPLHF. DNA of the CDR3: TGCGCCAGCAGCTTGGAGGGGGCATCCTATAATTCACCCCTCCACTTT.

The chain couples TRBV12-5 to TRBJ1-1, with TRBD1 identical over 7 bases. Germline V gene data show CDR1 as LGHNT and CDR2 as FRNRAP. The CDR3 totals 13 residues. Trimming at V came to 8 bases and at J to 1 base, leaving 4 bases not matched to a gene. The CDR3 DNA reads TGTGCTAGTCGGGGACAGTCGAACACTGAAGCTTTCTTT. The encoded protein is CASRGQSNTEAFF.

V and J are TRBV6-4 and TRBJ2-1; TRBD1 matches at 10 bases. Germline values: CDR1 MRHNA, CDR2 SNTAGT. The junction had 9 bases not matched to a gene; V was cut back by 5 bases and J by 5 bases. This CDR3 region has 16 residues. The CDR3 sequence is CASSSLPGTGDNEQFF. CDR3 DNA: TGTGCCAGCAGTTCCCTCCCCGGGACAGGGGACAATGAGCAGTTCTTC.

The CDR3 protein is CASRSSGGTDGYTF. The CDR3 DNA is TGCGCCAGCAGATCGTCAGGGGGTACTGATGGCTACACCTTC. This chain uses TRBV5-1 with TRBJ1-2, with 7 bases lining up with TRBD1. Germline V gene sequence: CDR1 SGHRS, CDR2 YFSETQ. The CDR3 is 14 residues long. V lost 5 bases to trimming and J lost 6 bases; unmatched junction nucleotides: 10.

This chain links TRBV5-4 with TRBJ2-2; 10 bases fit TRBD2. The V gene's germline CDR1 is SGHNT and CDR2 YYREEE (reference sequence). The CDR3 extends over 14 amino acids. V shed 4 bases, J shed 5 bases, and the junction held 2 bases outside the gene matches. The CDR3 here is CASSKGLATGELFF. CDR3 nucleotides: TGTGCCAGCAGCAAGGGACTAGCGACCGGGGAGCTGTTTTTT.

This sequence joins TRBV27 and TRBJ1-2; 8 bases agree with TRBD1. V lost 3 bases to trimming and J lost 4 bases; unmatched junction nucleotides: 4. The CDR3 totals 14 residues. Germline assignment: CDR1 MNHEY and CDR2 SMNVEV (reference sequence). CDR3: CASSFRGRLYGYTF. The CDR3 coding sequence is TGTGCCAGCAGTTTCAGGGGGCGGCTCTATGGCTACACCTTC.

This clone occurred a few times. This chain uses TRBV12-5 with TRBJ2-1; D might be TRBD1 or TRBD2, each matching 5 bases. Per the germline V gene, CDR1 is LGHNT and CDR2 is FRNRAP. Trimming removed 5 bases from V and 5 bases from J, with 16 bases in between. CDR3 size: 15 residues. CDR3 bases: TGTGCTAGTGGTCCCTGGGACCGGGGTGACAATGAGCAGTTCTTC. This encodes CASGPWDRGDNEQFF.

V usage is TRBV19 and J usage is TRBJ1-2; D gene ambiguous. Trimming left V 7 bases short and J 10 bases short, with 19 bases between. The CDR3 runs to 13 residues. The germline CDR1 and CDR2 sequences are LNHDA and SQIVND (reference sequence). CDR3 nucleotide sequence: TGTGCCAGTACTTCCCCGCAGAGAGAGGCCTACACCTTC. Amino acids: CASTSPQREAYTF.

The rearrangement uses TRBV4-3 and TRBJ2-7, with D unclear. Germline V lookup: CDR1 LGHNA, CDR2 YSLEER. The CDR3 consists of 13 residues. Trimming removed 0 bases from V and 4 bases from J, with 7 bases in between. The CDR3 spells CASSQDRKYEQYF. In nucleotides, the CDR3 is TGCGCCAGCAGCCAAGATCGTAAATACGAGCAGTACTTC.